A single sample gave rise to the 8 T cell receptor beta chains below, sequenced in a study of blood T cells in healthy people across ages. For the second PCR, which ran for roughly 6 to 11 cycles, a sample-barcoded 5' primer and a J-beta primer mix were used. TCRdb used MiXCR to reprocess the 5' RACE reads, holding one entry per CDR3 protein. The sample lists 650,000 to 1,000,000 distinct CDR3 sequences; about 34% were seen once. The material sequenced was blood. The receptors come from a man between 18 and 29 years old in good health.

The chain links TRBV20-1 to TRBJ2-1, with no clear D. The V and J ends lost 7 bases and 7 bases respectively, with 11 bases between them. The CDR3 is made up of 11 amino acids. Germline loops: CDR1 DFQATT, CDR2 SNEGSKA (reference sequence). The CDR3 reads CSELYRNEQFF. The CDR3, as DNA: TGCAGTGAATTGTATCGGAATGAGCAGTTCTTC.

This rearrangement joins TRBV5-8 to TRBJ2-7, with 9 bases matching TRBD1. The length of the CDR3 is 15 residues. Per the germline V gene, CDR1 is SGHTS and CDR2 is YDEGEE. Losses at the gene ends were 4 bases for V and 7 bases for J; bases not matched to a gene: 12. As DNA, the CDR3 is TGTGCCAGCAGCAACGCCGGGACAGGGAACAATGAGCAGTACTTC. Protein sequence: CASSNAGTGNNEQYF.

CDR3 in DNA: TGTGCCAGCAGCTTTACCCCGGTCCAAGAGACCCAGTACTTC. Its protein product is CASSFTPVQETQYF. The V gene is TRBV7-2, the J gene TRBJ2-5, with D unclear. Per germline, CDR1 SGHTA and CDR2 FQGNSA. The V end was cut by 3 bases, the J end by 1 base, with 9 bases between. This CDR3 has 14 residues.

The J gene is TRBJ2-6, the V gene TRBV28; TRBD1 might be the D (5 bases). The germline CDR1 and CDR2 sequences are MDHEN and SYDVKM. Trimming removed 2 bases from V and 12 bases from J, with 14 bases in between. The CDR3 is 14 residues long. CDR3: CASSLRTPVGVLTF. The CDR3 nucleotides are TGTGCCAGCAGTTTAAGGACACCCGTTGGCGTCCTGACTTTC.

As concerns this clonotype: This sequence may be a read error, since a much larger clone differs from it by one base. The rearrangement joins TRBV7-2 to TRBJ2-7; D is possibly TRBD1 or TRBD2 (5 bases each). Germline V CDR1 and CDR2: SGHTA, FQGNSA. The V end lost 2 bases, the J end lost 7 bases, and 30 bases lay between the germline ends. The CDR3 loop spans 19 amino acids. Written as DNA, the CDR3 is TGTGCCAGCAGCTTAACACACCTTCAGGGACCCCGCTCCTACAATGAGCAGTACTTC. Residues: CASSLTHLQGPRSYNEQYF.

The chain employs TRBV5-1 and TRBJ1-1; no clear D gene. From germline, CDR1 is SGHRS and CDR2 YFSETQ. The CDR3 spans 14 residues. V was trimmed by 1 base and J by 3 bases, leaving 10 bases between them. Here the CDR3 reads CASSLHGSDTEAFF. The CDR3 DNA is TGCGCCAGCAGCTTGCATGGGTCGGACACTGAAGCTTTCTTT.

This clonotype was picked up many times. V is TRBV12-3 or TRBV12-4 and J is TRBJ2-3; possibly TRBD1 for D (5 bases). Trimming pared 3 bases from V and 2 bases from J, leaving 12 bases between. CDR3 length equals 15 residues. The CDR3 is CASSFQGIFTDTQYF. The CDR3 nucleotides are TGTGCCAGCAGTTTTCAGGGCATCTTCACAGATACGCAGTATTTT.

This clonotype was counted only a few times. The chain uses TRBV4-3 and TRBJ2-1, with TRBD1 matching 7 bases. Germline V lookup: CDR1 LGHNA, CDR2 YSLEER. The CDR3 consists of 15 residues. V was clipped by 0 bases and J by 4 bases; unmatched bases: 3. CDR3 residues: CASSQDTGAYNEQFF. The CDR3 DNA is TGCGCCAGCAGCCAAGACACAGGGGCATACAATGAGCAGTTCTTC.